Reported below is one TCR beta chain. The data were obtained in a study of blood T cell repertoires in COVID-19. Germline values: CDR1 SGHAT, CDR2 FQNNGV. J gave up 1 base and V 4 bases, and 6 bases lay outside the gene matches. This CDR3 spans 16 amino acids. The method was immunoSEQ multiplex PCR; TCRdb's version includes in-frame clones alone and lacks a portion of them. The table records 390,000 or so clones, around 87% of them present only once. The sequence came from a woman younger than 45 with COVID-19, enrolled during active disease. The rearrangement joins TRBV11-2 to TRBJ2-1; 8 positions agree with TRBD2. Sequences were obtained from peripheral blood. CDR3 sequence: CASSSSGWGSYNEQFF. The CDR3, as DNA: TGTGCCAGCAGCTCTAGCGGGTGGGGGTCCTACAATGAGCAGTTCTTC.